The sequence of this T cell receptor (beta chain) was determined in a study of cytomegalovirus exposure and HLA in healthy donors. Study conclusions and caveats: According to the study, 160 or so TCR beta chains were cytomegalovirus-associated. There was a cluster of highly shared sequence variants that was likely a sequencing artifact.

The sample holds one count of this clone. Its antigen is undetermined. The PCR employed 60 Vbeta primers together with 13 Jbeta primers. The table came from immunoSEQ multiplex PCR; TCRdb's copy has only in-frame clones and leaves some out. The sample yields around 140,000 clones, about 64% seen once. Sequencing used PBMCs. The sequence was obtained from a woman aged 40 to 50 in good health and CMV-seronegative.

The CDR3 DNA follows: TGTGCCAGCAGATTACAGGGGGCGAAGATTGGCTACACCTTC. Its translation: CASRLQGAKIGYTF. The gene calls are TRBV28 and TRBJ1-2, with 9 bases matching TRBD1. Germline V CDR1 and CDR2: MDHEN, SYDVKM. This CDR3 is built from 14 residues. The junction had 9 bases not matched to a gene; V was cut back by 6 bases and J by 7 bases.